The TCR beta chain described here comes from a study of neurological immune-mediated disorders. The time point was: longitudinal time-point 1 (baseline). This clonotype was counted at least ten times. TCRdb called the 5' RACE reads again in MiXCR, with one record for every CDR3 protein. Of 60,000 to 90,000 distinct CDR3 sequences in the sample, 9.5% to 13% were seen once. With V trimmed by 2 bases and J by 7 bases, 9 bases remained unmatched. The CDR3 contains 15 residues. The germline V gene encodes CDR1 SNHLY and CDR2 FYNNEI. The receptor was derived from a man aged 25 to 40 in good health. Sequencing was carried out using PBMCs. This chain uses TRBV2 with TRBJ1-2; 8 bases agree with TRBD1. CDR3 coding DNA: TGTGCCAGCAGTGAAATCGCAGGGGGCAGTTCTGGCTACACCTTC. Amino acids: CASSEIAGGSSGYTF.